This T cell receptor beta chain derives from a study of T cells in tuberculosis. Study-wide results and caveats: Classification accuracy was 85% to 90% (AUROC approximately 0.9) with the GMM-specific repertoire. Smaller distances to GMM-specific TCRs suggested their expansion in active tuberculosis.

Time point meaning: new active TB diagnosis, blood taken before or within 7 days of starting treatment. Active tuberculosis patients were new diagnoses, HIV-seronegative, South African, and aged 18 years or older. Positive smear microscopy and/or M. tuberculosis culture confirmed active disease. The data were produced by immunoSEQ multiplex PCR, yet TCRdb's version contains in-frame clones alone and is incomplete. The data hold roughly 30,000 clones, with approximately 85% observed a single time. V lost 2 bases, J lost 2 bases, and 7 bases lay in between. CDR1 and CDR2 from the germline V gene are MGHRA and YSYEKL. CDR3 size: 14 residues. This clone came up a few times. Its antigen remains unknown.

The receptor comes from an adult with tuberculosis. Sequencing used PBMCs, obtained at tuberculosis diagnosis. The chain employs TRBV4-1 and TRBJ1-5, with D uncertain. CDR3 region: CASSQREGNQPQHF. DNA of the CDR3: TGCGCCAGCAGCCAACGGGAGGGCAATCAGCCCCAGCATTTT.